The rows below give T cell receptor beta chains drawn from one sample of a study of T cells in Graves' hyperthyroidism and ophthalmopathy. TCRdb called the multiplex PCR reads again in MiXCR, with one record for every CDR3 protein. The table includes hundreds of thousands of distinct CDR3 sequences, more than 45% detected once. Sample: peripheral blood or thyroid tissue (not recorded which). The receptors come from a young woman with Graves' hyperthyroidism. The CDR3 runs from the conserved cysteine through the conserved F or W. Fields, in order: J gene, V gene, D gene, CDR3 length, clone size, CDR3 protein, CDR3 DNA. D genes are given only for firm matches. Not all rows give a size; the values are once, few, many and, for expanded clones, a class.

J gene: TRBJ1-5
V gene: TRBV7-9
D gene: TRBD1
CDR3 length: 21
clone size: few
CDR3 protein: CASSLFNGQGPKDVSNQPQHF
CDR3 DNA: TGTGCCAGCAGCTTATTTAACGGACAGGGCCCAAAGGATGTAAGCAATCAGCCCCAGCATTTT

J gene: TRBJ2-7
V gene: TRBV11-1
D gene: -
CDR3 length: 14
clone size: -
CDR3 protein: CASSYSRGGSEQYF
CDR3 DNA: TGTGCCAGCAGCTATAGCAGGGGGGGGTCCGAGCAGTACTTC

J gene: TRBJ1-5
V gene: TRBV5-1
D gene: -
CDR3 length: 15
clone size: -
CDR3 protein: CASSPGPGKNQPQHF
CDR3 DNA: TGCGCCAGCAGCCCGGGACCTGGGAAGAATCAGCCCCAGCATTTT

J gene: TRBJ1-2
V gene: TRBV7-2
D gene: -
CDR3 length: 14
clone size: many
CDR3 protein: CASSLADRIYGYTF
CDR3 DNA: TGTGCCAGCAGCTTAGCTGACAGGATCTATGGCTACACCTTC

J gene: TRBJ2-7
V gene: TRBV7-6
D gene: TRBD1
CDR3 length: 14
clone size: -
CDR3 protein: CASSLSPGGLEQYF
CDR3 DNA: TGTGCCAGCAGCTTGTCCCCAGGGGGCCTCGAGCAGTACTTC

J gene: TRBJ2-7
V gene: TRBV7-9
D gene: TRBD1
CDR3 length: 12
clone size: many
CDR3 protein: CASSWTGNEQYF
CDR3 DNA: TGTGCCAGCAGCTGGACAGGGAACGAGCAGTACTTC

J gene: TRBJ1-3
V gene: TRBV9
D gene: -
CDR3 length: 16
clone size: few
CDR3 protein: CASSVASGLSGNTIYF
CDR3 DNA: TGTGCCAGCAGCGTAGCTTCGGGTCTCTCTGGAAACACCATATATTTT

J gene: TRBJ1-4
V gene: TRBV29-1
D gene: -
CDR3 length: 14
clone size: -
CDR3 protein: CSVAGGGADEKLFF
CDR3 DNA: TGCAGCGTTGCCGGGGGAGGGGCTGATGAAAAACTGTTTTTT

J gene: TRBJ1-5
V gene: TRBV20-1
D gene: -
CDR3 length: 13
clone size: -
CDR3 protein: CSARGGIDQPQHF
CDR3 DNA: TGCAGTGCTAGAGGGGGCATCGATCAGCCCCAGCATTTT

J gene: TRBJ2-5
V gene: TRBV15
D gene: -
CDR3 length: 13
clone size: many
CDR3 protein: CATSRDGQETQYF
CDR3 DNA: TGTGCCACCAGCAGGGACGGGCAAGAGACCCAGTACTTC

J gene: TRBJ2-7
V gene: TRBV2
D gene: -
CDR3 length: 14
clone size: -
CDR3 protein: CASTRTETYNEQYF
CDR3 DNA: TGTGCCAGCACTCGGACAGAAACCTACAATGAGCAGTACTTC

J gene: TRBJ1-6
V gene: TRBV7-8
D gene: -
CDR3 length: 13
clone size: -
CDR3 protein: CASSPRMASPLHF
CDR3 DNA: TGTGCCAGCAGCCCTCGAATGGCTTCACCCCTCCACTTT

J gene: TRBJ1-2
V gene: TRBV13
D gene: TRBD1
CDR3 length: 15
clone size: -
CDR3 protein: CASSRSQSGGYGYTF
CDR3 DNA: TGTGCCAGCTCACGGTCTCAGTCAGGGGGCTATGGCTACACCTTC

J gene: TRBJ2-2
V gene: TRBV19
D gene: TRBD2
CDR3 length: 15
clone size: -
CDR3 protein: CASGTSGRNTGELFF
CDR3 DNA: TGTGCCAGTGGAACTAGCGGGAGGAACACCGGGGAGCTGTTTTTT

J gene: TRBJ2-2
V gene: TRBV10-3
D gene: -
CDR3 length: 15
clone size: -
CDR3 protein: CASSPRRAHTGELFF
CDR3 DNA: TGTGCCAGCAGCCCTCGGAGGGCACACACCGGGGAGCTGTTTTTT

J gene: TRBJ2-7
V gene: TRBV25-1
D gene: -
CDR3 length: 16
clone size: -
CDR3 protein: CASSPRASGFIYEQYF
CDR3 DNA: TGTGCCAGCAGCCCTCGTGCGAGCGGGTTTATCTACGAGCAGTACTTC

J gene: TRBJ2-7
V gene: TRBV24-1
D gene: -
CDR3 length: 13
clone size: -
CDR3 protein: CATMGRLNDEQYF
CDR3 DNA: TGTGCCACCATGGGTCGGCTAAACGACGAGCAGTACTTC

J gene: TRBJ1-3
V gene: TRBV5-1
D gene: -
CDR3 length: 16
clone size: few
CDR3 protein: CASSLEQPSSGNTIYF
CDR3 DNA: TGCGCCAGCAGCTTGGAACAGCCAAGCTCTGGAAACACCATATATTTT

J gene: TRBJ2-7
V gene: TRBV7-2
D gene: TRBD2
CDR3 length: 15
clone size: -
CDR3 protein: CASSYSAGPSYEQYF
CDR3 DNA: TGTGCCAGCAGTTACTCAGCGGGGCCCTCCTACGAGCAGTACTTC

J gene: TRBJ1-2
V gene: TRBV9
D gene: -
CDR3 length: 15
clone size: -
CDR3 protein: CASSAAGHGRKGCTF
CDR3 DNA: TGTGCCAGCAGCGCCGCGGGCCACGGGCGGAAAGGCTGCACCTTC

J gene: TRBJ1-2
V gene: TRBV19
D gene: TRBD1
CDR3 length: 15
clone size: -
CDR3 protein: CASSLSGTGSYGYTF
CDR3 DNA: TGTGCCAGCAGCCTCTCCGGGACAGGGAGCTATGGCTACACCTTC

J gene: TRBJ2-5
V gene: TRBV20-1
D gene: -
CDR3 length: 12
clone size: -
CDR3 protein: CSASRGGQPQYF
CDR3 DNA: TGCAGTGCTAGTCGTGGAGGGCAGCCCCAGTACTTC

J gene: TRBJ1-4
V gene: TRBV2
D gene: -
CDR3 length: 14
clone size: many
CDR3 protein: CASSVQGQGGKLFF
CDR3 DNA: TGTGCCAGCAGTGTCCAGGGGCAGGGTGGAAAACTGTTTTTT

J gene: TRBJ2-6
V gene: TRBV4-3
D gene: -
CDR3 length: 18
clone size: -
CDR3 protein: CASSQVDMGWVGANVLTF
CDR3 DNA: TGCGCCAGCAGCCAAGTGGACATGGGCTGGGTTGGGGCCAACGTCCTGACTTTC

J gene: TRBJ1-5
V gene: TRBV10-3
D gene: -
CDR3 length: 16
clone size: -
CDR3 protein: CASSPPTQYGNQPQHF
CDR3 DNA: TGTGCCAGCAGTCCCCCCACACAATATGGCAATCAGCCCCAGCATTTT

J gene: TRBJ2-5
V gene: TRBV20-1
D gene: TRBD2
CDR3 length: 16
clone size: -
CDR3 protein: CSTGPGLAGDVETQYF
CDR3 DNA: TGCAGTACCGGCCCGGGACTAGCGGGAGACGTTGAGACCCAGTACTTC

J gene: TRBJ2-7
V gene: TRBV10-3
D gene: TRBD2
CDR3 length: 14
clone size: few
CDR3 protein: CASSNRLAAYEQYF
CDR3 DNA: TGTGCCAGCAGTAACAGACTAGCGGCCTACGAGCAGTACTTC

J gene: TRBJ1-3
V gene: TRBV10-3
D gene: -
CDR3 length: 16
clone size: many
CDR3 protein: CAISPRQSSSGNTIYF
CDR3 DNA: TGTGCCATCAGTCCCCGACAGTCAAGCTCGGGAAACACCATATATTTT

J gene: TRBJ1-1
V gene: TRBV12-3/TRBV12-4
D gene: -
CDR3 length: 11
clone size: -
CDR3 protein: CASRRDTEAFF
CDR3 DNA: TGTGCCAGCAGGAGGGACACTGAAGCTTTCTTT

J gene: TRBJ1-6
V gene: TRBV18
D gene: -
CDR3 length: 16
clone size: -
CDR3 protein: CASSPMGKRLESPLHF
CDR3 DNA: TGTGCCAGCTCACCAATGGGGAAGCGTCTTGAATCACCCCTCCACTTT

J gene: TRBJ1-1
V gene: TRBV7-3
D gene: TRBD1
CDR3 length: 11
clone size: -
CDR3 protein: CASSDRTGAHF
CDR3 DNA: TGTGCCAGCAGTGATAGGACAGGGGCACACTTT

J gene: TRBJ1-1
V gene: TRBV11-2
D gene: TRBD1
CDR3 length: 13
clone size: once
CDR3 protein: CAGSERRGREAFF
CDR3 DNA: TGTGCCGGCAGCGAACGAAGGGGGCGTGAGGCTTTCTTT

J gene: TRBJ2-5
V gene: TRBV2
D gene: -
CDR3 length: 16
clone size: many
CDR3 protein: CASSEGPAGYKETQYF
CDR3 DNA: TGTGCCAGCAGTGAAGGTCCAGCGGGCTACAAGGAGACCCAGTACTTC

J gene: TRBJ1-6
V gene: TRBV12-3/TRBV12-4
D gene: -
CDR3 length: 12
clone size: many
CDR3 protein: CASSTSPLALHF
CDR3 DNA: TGTGCCAGCAGCACGAGTCCCCTCGCCCTCCACTTT

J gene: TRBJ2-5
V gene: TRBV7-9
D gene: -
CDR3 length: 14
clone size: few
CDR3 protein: CASSKQYSSETQYF
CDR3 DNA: TGTGCCAGCAGCAAACAGTATAGCTCGGAGACCCAGTACTTC

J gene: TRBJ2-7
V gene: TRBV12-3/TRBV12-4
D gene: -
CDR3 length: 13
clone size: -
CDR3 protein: CAGPGQNPGELYF
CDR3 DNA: TGTGCCGGACCGGGACAAAACCCCGGGGAGCTGTACTTC

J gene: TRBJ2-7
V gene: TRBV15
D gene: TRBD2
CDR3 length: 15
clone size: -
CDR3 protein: CATSRPLAGVGEQYF
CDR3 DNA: TGTGCCACCAGCAGACCACTAGCGGGAGTCGGCGAGCAGTACTTC

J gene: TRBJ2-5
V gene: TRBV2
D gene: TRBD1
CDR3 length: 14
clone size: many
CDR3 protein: CASSAGTGFETQYF
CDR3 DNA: TGTGCCAGCAGCGCTGGGACAGGGTTTGAGACCCAGTACTTC

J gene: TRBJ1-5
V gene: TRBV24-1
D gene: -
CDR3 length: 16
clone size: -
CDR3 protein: CATSDPGDAIQETQHF
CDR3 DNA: TGTGCCACCAGTGACCCCGGGGACGCGATTCAAGAGACCCAGCATTTT

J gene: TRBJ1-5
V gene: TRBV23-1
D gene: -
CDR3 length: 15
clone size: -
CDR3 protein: CASSQPGGAGQPQHF
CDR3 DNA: TGTGCCAGCAGTCAACCCGGGGGGGCAGGTCAGCCCCAGCATTTT

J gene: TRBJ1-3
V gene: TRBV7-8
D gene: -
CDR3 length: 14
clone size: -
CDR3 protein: CASSLFGGGNTIYF
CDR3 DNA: TGTGCCAGCAGCTTATTCGGGGGAGGCAACACCATATATTTT

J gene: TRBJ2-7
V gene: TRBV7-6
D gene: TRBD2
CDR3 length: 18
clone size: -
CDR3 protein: CASSHLTGLAGGPYEQYF
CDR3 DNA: TGTGCCAGCAGCCACCTAACGGGACTAGCGGGAGGGCCTTACGAGCAGTACTTC

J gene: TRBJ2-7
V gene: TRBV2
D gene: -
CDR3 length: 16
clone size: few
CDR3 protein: CASSETGQGSSYEQYF
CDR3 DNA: TGTGCCAGCAGTGAAACGGGGCAGGGATCTAGCTACGAGCAGTACTTC

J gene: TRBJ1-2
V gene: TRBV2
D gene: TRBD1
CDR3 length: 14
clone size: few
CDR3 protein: CASRATGTEYGYTF
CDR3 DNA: TGTGCCAGCAGGGCCACCGGGACAGAATATGGCTACACCTTC

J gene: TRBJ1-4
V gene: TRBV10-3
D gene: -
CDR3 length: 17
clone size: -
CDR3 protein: CAISESRIEAINEKLFF
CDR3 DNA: TGTGCCATCAGTGAGTCGCGGATTGAGGCCATTAATGAAAAACTGTTTTTT

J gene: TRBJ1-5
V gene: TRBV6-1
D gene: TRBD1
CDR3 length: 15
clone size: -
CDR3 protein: CASSFWTGNNQPQHF
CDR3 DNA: TGTGCCAGCAGCTTCTGGACAGGGAACAATCAGCCCCAGCATTTT

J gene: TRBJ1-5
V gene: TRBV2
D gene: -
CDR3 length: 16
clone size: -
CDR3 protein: CASSQDSGLSNQPQHF
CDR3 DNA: TGTGCCAGCAGCCAAGACTCGGGGTTAAGCAATCAGCCCCAGCATTTT

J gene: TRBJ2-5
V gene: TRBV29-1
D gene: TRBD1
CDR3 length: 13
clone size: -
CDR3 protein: CSSAGTGEETQYF
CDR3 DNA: TGCAGCTCAGCCGGGACAGGGGAAGAGACCCAGTACTTC

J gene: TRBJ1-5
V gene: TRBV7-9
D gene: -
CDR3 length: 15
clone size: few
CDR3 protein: CASSLDGALGQPQHF
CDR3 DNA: TGCGCCAGCAGCTTGGATGGGGCGCTTGGACAGCCCCAGCATTTT

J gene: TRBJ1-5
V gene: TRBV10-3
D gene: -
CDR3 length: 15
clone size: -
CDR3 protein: CASSYVHPGDQPQHF
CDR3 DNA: TGTGCCAGCAGTTACGTACACCCGGGGGATCAGCCCCAGCATTTT

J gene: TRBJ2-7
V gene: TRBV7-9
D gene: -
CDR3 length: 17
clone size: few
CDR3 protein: CASSLVFPSAPGYEQYF
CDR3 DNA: TGTGCCAGCAGCTTAGTTTTCCCCTCGGCCCCGGGGTACGAGCAGTACTTC

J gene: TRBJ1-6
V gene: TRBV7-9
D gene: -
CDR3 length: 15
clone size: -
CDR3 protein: CASSKLAGGNSPLHF
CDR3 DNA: TGTGCCAGCAGCAAGCTAGCCGGGGGTAATTCACCCCTCCACTTT

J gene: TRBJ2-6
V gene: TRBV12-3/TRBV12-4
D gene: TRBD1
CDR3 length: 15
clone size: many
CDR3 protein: CASRTGTSGANVLTF
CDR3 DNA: TGTGCCAGCAGGACAGGGACCTCTGGGGCCAACGTCCTGACTTTC

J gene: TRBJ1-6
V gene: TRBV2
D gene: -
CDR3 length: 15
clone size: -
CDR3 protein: CASSEVGTTNSPLHF
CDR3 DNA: TGTGCCAGCAGTGAAGTGGGGACAACTAATTCACCCCTCCACTTT

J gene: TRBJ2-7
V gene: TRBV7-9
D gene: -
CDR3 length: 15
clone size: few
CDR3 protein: CASSYFGENSYEQYF
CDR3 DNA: TGTGCCAGCAGCTATTTTGGGGAGAACTCCTACGAGCAGTACTTC

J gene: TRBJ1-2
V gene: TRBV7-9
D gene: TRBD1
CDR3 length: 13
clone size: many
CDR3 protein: CASSLSDRDGYTF
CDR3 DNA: TGTGCCAGCAGCCTATCCGACAGGGACGGCTACACCTTC

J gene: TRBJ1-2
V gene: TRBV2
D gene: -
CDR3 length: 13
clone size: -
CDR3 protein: CASSEAFIVGYTF
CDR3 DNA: TGTGCCAGCAGTGAAGCCTTCATAGTTGGCTACACCTTC

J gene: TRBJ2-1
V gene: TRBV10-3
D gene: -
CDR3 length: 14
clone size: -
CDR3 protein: CAISGGRGHNEQFF
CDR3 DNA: TGTGCCATCAGTGGAGGGAGAGGGCACAATGAGCAGTTCTTC

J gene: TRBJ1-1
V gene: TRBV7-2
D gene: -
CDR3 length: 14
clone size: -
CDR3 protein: CASSPTVMNTEAFF
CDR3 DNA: TGTGCCAGCAGTCCCACAGTGATGAACACTGAAGCTTTCTTT